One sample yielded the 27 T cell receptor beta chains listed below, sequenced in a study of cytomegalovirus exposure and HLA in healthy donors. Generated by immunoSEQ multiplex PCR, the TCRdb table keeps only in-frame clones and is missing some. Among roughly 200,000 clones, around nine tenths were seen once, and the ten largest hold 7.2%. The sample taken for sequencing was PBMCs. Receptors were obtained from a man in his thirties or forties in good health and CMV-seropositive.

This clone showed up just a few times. DNA of the CDR3: TGTGCCAGCAGTTTAAGGGCAGGGTATAGCAATCAGCCCCAGCATTTT. Its translation: CASSLRAGYSNQPQHF. This chain links TRBV27 with TRBJ1-5; tentative D call: TRBD1 (5 bases). The V end lost 2 bases, the J end lost 0 bases, and 11 bases lay between the germline ends. The CDR3 length is 16 residues. Germline V lookup: CDR1 MNHEY, CDR2 SMNVEV (reference sequence).

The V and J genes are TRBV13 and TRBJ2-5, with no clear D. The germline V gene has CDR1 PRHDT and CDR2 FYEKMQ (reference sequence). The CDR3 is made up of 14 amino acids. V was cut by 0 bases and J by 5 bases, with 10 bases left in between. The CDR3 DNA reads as TGTGCCAGCAGCTTAGGGGCAGGATGGGAGACCCAGTACTTC. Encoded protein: CASSLGAGWETQYF.

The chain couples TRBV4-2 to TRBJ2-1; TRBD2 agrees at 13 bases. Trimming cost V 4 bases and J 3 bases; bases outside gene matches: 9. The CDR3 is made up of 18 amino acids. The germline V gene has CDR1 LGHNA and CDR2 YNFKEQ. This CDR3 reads CASSLRLAGGSGYNEQFF. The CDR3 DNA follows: TGTGCCAGCAGCCTTCGACTAGCGGGAGGCAGCGGCTACAATGAGCAGTTCTTC.

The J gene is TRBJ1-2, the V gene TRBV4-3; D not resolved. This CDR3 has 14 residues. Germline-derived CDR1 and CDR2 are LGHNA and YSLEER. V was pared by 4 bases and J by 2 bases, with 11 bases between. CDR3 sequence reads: CASSPQTGNYGYTF. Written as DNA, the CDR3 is TGCGCCAGCAGCCCCCAGACGGGAAACTATGGCTACACCTTC.

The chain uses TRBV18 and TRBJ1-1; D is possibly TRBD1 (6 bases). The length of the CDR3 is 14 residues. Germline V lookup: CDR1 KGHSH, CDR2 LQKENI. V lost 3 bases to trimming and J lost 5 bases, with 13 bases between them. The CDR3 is CASSPETGTTEAFF. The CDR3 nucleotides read TGTGCCAGCTCACCCGAGACAGGAACAACTGAAGCTTTCTTT.

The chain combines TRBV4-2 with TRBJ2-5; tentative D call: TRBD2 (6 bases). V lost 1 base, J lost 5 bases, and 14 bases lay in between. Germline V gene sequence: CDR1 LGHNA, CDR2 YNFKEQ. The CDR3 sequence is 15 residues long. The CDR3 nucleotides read TGTGCCAGCAGCCAAGTGGCGGGACTCCGGGAGACCCAGTACTTC. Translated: CASSQVAGLRETQYF.

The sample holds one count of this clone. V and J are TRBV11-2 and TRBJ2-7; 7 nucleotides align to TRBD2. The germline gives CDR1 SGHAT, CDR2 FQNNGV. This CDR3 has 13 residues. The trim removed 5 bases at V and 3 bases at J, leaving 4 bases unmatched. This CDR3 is CASSSGISYEQYF. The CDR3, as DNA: TGTGCCAGCAGCAGCGGGATCAGCTACGAGCAGTACTTC.

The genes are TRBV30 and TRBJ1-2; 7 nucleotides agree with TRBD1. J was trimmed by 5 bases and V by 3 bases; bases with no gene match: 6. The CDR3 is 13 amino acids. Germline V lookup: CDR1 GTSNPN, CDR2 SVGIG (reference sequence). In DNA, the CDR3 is TGTGCCTGGAGCCTACAGGGGCCTTATGGCTACACCTTC. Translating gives CAWSLQGPYGYTF.

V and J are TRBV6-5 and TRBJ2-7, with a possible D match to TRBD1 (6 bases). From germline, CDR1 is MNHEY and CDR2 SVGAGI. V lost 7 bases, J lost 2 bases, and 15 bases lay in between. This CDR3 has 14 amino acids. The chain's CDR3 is CASKTGTIPYEQYF. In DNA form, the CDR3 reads TGTGCCAGCAAAACCGGGACAATCCCCTACGAGCAGTACTTC.

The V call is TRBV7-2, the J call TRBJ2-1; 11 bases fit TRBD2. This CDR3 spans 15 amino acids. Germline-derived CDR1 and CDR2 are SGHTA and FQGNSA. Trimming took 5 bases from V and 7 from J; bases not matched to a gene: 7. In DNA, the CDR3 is TGTGCCAGCAGCCCGACTAGCGGGACGCCTAATGAGCAGTTCTTC. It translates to CASSPTSGTPNEQFF.

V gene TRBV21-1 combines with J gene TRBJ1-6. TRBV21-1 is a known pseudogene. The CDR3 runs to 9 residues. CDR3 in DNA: TGTGCCGGCGATTCACCCCTCCACTTT. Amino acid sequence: CAGDSPLHF.

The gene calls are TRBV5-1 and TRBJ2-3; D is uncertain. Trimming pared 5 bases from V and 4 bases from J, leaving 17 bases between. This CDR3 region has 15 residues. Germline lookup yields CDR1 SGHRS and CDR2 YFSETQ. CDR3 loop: CASRRARQEADTQYF. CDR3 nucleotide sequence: TGCGCCAGCAGACGGGCTCGACAAGAGGCAGATACGCAGTATTTT.

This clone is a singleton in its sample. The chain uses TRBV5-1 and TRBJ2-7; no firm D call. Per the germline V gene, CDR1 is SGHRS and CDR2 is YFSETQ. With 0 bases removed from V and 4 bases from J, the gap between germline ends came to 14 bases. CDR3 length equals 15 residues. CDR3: CASSLVATGSYEQYF. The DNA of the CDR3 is TGCGCCAGCAGCTTGGTAGCCACCGGGTCGTACGAGCAGTACTTC.

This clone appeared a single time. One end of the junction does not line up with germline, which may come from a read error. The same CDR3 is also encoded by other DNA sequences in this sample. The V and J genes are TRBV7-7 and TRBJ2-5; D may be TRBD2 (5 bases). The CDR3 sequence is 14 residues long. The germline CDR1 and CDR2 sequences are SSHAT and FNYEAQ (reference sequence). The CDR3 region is CASSLSGLQETQYF. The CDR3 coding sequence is TGTGCTAGCAGCCTCAGCGGTCTCCAAGAGACCCAGTACTTC. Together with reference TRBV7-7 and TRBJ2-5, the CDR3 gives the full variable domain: GAGVSQSPRYKVTKRGQDVTLRCDPISSHATLYWYQQALGQGPEFLTYFNYEAQPDKSGLPSDRFSAERPEGSISTLTIQRTEQRDSAMYRCASSLSGLQETQYFGPGTRLLVL.

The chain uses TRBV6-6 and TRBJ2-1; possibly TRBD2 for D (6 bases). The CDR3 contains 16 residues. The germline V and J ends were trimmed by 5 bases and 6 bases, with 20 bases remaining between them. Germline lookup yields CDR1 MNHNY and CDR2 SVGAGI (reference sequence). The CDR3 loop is CASSTGGTVKGNEQFF. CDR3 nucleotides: TGTGCCAGCAGTACGGGCGGGACTGTGAAAGGCAATGAGCAGTTCTTC.

CDR3 in DNA: TGTGCCAGCAGTTACCACAGGAGCCGAAACACCATATATTTT. This encodes CASSYHRSRNTIYF. This sequence joins TRBV6-5 and TRBJ1-3, with a possible D match to TRBD1 (5 bases). Germline V gene sequence: CDR1 MNHEY, CDR2 SVGAGI. There are 14 residues in the CDR3. V lost 2 bases, J lost 5 bases, and 10 bases lay in between.

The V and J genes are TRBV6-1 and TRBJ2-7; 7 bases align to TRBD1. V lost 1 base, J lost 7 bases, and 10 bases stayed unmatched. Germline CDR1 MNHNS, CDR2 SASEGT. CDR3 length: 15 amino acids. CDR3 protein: CASSEDRRGWGEQYF. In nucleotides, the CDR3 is TGTGCCAGCAGTGAAGATCGCAGGGGGTGGGGGGAGCAGTACTTC.

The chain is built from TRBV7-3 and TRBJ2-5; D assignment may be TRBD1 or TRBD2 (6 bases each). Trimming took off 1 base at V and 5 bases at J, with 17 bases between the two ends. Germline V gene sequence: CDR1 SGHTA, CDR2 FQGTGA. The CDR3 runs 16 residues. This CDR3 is CASSLRAPGAGETQYF. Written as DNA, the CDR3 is TGTGCCAGCAGCTTAAGGGCCCCGGGGGCTGGGGAGACCCAGTACTTC.

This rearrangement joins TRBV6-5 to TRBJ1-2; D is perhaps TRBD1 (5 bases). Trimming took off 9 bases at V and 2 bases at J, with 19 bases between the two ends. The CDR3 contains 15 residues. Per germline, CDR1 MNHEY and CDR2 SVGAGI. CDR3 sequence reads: CASLRGVGPNYGYTF. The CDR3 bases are TGTGCCAGTTTGCGGGGGGTGGGCCCAAACTATGGCTACACCTTC.

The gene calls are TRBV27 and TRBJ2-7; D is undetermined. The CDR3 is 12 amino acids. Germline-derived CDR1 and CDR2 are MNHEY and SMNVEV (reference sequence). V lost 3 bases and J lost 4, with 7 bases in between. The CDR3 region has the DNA TGTGCCAGCAGTTTGGGTTTTTACGAGCAGTACTTC. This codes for CASSLGFYEQYF.

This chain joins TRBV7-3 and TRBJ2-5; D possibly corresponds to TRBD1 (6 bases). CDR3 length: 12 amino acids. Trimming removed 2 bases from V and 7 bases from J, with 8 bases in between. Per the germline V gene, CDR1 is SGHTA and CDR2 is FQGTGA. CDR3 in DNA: TGTGCCAGCAGCTTAGAAGGGGGGACCCAGTACTTC. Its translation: CASSLEGGTQYF. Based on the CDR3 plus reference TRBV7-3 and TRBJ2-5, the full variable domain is GAGVSQTPSNKVTEKGKYVELRCDPISGHTALYWYRQSLGQGPEFLIYFQGTGAADDSGLPNDRFFAVRPEGSVSTLKIQRTERGDSAVYLCASSLEGGTQYFGPGTRLLVL.

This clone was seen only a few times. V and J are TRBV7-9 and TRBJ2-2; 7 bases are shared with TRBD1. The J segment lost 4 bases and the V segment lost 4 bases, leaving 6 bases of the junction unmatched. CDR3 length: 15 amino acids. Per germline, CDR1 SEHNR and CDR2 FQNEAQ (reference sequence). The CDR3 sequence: CASSSKAGGTGELFF. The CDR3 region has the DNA TGTGCCAGCAGCTCCAAGGCAGGGGGCACCGGGGAGCTGTTTTTT.

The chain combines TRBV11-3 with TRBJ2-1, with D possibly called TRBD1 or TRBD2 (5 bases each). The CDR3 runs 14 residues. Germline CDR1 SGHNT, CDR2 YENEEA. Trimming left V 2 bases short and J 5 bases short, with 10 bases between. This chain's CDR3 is CASSLSRGDNEQFF. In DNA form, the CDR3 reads TGTGCCAGCAGCTTAAGCCGGGGCGACAATGAGCAGTTCTTC.

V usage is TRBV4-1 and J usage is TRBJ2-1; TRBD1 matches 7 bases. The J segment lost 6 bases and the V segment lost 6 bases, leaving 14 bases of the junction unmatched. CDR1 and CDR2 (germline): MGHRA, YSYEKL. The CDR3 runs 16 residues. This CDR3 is CASSTTRDSPSNEQFF. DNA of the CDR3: TGCGCCAGCAGTACGACCCGGGACAGCCCAAGCAATGAGCAGTTCTTC.

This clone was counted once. This CDR3 reads CASRRVAGGDTGELFF. DNA of the CDR3: TGTGCCAGCAGAAGGGTAGCGGGAGGGGACACCGGGGAGCTGTTTTTT. V and J are TRBV4-2 and TRBJ2-2; 11 bases map to TRBD2. CDR3 length: 16 amino acids. Germline V CDR1 and CDR2: LGHNA, YNFKEQ. V lost 6 bases, J lost 3 bases, and 6 bases stayed unmatched.

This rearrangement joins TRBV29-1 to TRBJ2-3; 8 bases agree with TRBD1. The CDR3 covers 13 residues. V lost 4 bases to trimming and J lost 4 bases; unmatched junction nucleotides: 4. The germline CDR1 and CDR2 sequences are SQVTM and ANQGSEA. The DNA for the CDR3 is TGCAGCGTTGTTCAACAGGGGGCAGATACGCAGTATTTT. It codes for CSVVQQGADTQYF.

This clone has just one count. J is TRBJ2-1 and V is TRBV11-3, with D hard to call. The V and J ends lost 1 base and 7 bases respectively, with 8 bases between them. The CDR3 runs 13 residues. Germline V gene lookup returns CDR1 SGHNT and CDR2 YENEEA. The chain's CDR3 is CASSLAWDNEQFF. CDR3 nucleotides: TGTGCCAGCAGCTTAGCATGGGATAATGAGCAGTTCTTC.